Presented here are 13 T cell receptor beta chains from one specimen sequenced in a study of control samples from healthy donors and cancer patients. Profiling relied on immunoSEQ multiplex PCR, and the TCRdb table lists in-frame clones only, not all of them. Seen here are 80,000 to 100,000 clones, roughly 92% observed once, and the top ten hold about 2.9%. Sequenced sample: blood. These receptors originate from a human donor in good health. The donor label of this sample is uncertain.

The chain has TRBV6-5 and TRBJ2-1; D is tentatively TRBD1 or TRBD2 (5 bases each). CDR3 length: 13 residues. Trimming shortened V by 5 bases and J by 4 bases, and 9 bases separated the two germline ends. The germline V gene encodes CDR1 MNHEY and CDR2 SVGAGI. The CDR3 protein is CASSRDGYNEQFF. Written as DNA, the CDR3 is TGTGCCAGCAGTCGGGACGGATACAATGAGCAGTTCTTC.

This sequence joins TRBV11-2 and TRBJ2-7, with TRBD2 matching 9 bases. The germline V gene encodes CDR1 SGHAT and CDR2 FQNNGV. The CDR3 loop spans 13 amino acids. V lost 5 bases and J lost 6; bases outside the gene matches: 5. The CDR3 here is CASSPSGVSEQYV. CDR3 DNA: TGTGCCAGCAGCCCTAGCGGGGTTTCCGAGCAGTACGTC.

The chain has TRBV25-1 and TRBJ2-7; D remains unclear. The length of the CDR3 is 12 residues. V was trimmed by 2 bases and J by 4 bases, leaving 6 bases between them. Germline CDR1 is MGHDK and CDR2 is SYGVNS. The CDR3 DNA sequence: TGTGCCAGCAGTGAAATGGGTTACGAGCAGTACTTC. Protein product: CASSEMGYEQYF.

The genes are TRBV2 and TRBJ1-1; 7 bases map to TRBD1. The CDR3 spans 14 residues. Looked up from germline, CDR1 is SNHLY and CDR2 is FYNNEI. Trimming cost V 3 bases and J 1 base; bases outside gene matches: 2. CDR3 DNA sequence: TGTGCCAGCAGTGAGACAGGGAGGAACACTGAAGCTTTCTTT. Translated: CASSETGRNTEAFF.

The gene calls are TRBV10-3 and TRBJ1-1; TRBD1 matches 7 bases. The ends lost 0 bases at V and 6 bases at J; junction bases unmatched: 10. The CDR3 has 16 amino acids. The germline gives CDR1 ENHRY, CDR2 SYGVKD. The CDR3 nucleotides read TGTGCCATCAGTGAGTCGAGACAGGGACCTTTGGCTGAAGCTTTCTTT. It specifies CAISESRQGPLAEAFF.

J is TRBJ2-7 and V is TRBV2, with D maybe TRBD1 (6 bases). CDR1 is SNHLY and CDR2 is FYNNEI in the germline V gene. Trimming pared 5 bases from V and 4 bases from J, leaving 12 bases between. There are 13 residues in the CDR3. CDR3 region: CASSSSQGYEQYF. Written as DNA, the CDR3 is TGTGCCAGCAGTTCCAGCCAGGGGTACGAGCAGTACTTC.

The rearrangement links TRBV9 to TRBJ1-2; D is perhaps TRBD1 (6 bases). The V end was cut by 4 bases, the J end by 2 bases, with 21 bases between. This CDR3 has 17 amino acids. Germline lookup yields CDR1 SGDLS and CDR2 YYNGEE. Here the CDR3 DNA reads TGTGCCAGCAGCCTTATACCGGAGGGGACACCGAACTATGGCTACACCTTC. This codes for CASSLIPEGTPNYGYTF.

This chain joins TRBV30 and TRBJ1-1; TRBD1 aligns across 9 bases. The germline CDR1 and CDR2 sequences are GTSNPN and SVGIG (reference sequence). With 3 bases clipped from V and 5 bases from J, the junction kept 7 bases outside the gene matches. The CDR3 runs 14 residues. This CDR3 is CAWRIQGAWTEAFF. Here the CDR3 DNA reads TGTGCCTGGAGGATACAGGGGGCATGGACTGAAGCTTTCTTT.

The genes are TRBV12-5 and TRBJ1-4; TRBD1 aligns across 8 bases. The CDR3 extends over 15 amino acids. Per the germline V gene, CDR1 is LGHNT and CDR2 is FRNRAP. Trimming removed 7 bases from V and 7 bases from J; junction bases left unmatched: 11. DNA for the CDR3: TGTGCTAGTGCCATTTTGACAGGGGCGAGTGAAAAACTGTTTTTT. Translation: CASAILTGASEKLFF.

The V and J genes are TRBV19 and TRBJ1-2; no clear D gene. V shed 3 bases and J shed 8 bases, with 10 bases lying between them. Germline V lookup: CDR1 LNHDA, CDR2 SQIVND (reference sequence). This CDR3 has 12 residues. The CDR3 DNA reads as TGTGCCAGTAGTATTCCCGGACGGGGCTACACCTTC. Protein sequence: CASSIPGRGYTF.

CDR3 nucleotide sequence: TGCGCCAGCAGCTTGGACAACATGAACACTGAAGCTTTCTTT. It yields the protein CASSLDNMNTEAFF. The chain joins TRBV5-1 to TRBJ1-1; D remains unclear. Germline V gives CDR1 SGHRS, CDR2 YFSETQ. This CDR3 region has 14 residues. Trimming took off 0 bases at V and 0 bases at J, with 6 bases between the two ends.

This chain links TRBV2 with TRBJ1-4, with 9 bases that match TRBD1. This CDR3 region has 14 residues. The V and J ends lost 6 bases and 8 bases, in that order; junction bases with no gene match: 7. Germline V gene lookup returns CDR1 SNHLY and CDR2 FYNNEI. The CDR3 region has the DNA TGTGCCAGCAGAGATCCGGACAGGGGCGAAAAACTGTTTTTT. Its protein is CASRDPDRGEKLFF. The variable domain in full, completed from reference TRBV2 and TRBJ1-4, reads EPEVTQTPSHQVTQMGQEVILRCVPISNHLYFYWYRQILGQKVEFLVSFYNNEISEKSEIFDDQFSVERPDGSNFTLKIRSTKLEDSAMYFCASRDPDRGEKLFFGSGTQLSVL.

Written as DNA, the CDR3 is TGTGCCGGGGCGACAGCGAACACCGGGGAGCTGTTTTTT. It is translated as CAGATANTGELFF. The chain links TRBV7-8 to TRBJ2-2, with D possibly TRBD1 on 5 matching bases. V gave up 11 bases and J gave up 0 bases, with 10 bases separating them. The CDR3 spans 13 residues. The V gene's germline CDR1 is SGHVS and CDR2 FQNEAQ.